This T cell receptor (beta chain) was identified in a study of T cell changes during pregnancy in multiple sclerosis. Trimming took off 0 bases at V and 7 bases at J, with 16 bases between the two ends. Per germline, CDR1 MGHRA and CDR2 YSYEKL. CDR3 length: 16 residues. Clones were sequenced by immunoSEQ multiplex PCR, and TCRdb holds only the in-frame ones, with some missing. The sample yields around 70,000 clones, 80% to 95% seen once. The chain is built from TRBV4-1 and TRBJ1-5; D might be TRBD1 (5 bases). This clonotype was obtained from a female donor with multiple sclerosis, enrolled in a pregnancy study. The sample consisted of CD4+ T cells from peripheral blood mononuclear cells, taken after pregnancy. The CDR3 bases are TGCGCCAGCAGCCAAGATTCAGTCCCGGCAGGGCAGCCCCAGCATTTT. Residues: CASSQDSVPAGQPQHF.